The clone carrying this T cell receptor beta chain was counted between two and nine times. Here immunoSEQ multiplex PCR was the method, and the copy in TCRdb shows in-frame clones only, minus some. There are approximately 150,000 clones in the sample; approximately 80% occur only once, and approximately 6% lies in the top ten. Participants came from about 24 US areas, aged roughly 18 to 89 years. In assigning cohorts, the study relied on participant-reported clinical history. The source of the sample is a study of blood T cell repertoires in COVID-19. About the research overall: The United States, Italy and Spain provided the acute and convalescent COVID-19 samples.

Germline assignment: CDR1 WSHSY and CDR2 SAAADI. The CDR3 loop spans 15 amino acids. Trimming removed 5 bases at V and 4 bases at J, with 17 bases between. The clonotype originates from a man aged 40-49 years who had recovered from COVID-19. This sequence joins TRBV10-2 and TRBJ1-2; unclear D gene. The specimen was PBMCs or T cells enriched from blood (not recorded which). This CDR3 reads CASSPPAGMGYGYTF. In DNA, the CDR3 is TGCGCCAGCAGTCCCCCGGCGGGGATGGGCTATGGCTACACCTTC.